This TCR beta chain emerged from a study of blood T cells in healthy people across ages. Study results and caveats: Across the age range, TCR beta diversity per million T cells fell in a roughly linear way.

Together with a sample-barcoded 5' primer, a J-beta primer mix was included in a second PCR lasting about 7 to 12 cycles. TCRdb reanalysed the 5' RACE reads using MiXCR and keeps one entry per CDR3 protein. The sample holds more than 800,000 distinct CDR3 sequences, 40% to 45% seen once. Germline CDR1 LGHDT, CDR2 YNNKEL (reference sequence). This CDR3 has 17 amino acids. After removal of 2 bases from V and 0 bases from J, the junction contained 7 bases not matched to a gene. About this clonotype: The antigen remains unidentified.

The donors, all healthy, were Caucasians living in Russia, aged about 6 to 100. Peripheral blood was drawn, about 9.7 milliliters per donor. The study isolated at least 7 million PBMCs from each sample. Sample: blood. The origin of this receptor is a woman aged 60-75 years in good health. The V gene is TRBV3-1, the J gene TRBJ2-7; 10 bases fit TRBD1. The CDR3 region has the DNA TGTGCCAGCAGCCAACTTCGGACAGGGGGGAGCTCCTACGAGCAGTACTTC. Protein: CASSQLRTGGSSYEQYF.